This T cell receptor (beta chain) was found in a study of blood T cells in healthy people across ages. Study findings and constraints: Long-lived donors exceeded aged donors in naive CD4+ cells and diversity.

A remark on this clonotype: Its target is not known. Mismatch with germline at one junction end may stem from a read error.

Through a sample-barcoded 5' primer and a J-beta primer mix, a second PCR was run for roughly 6 to 12 cycles. One entry per CDR3 protein, called by TCRdb with MiXCR from the 5' RACE reads. Of 1.5 million to 2 million distinct CDR3 sequences listed, almost 35% are singletons. Caucasian, healthy and from Russia, the donors were aged between about 6 and 90. The TCR originated in a woman under 40 in good health. Sequenced material: blood.

CDR3 sequence: CANSVGGSGSLQETQYF. CDR3 DNA sequence: TGTGCCAACAGCGTAGGGGGTAGCGGGAGCCTACAAGAGACCCAGTACTTC. The V gene is TRBV9, the J gene TRBJ2-5, with 9 bases fitting TRBD2. This CDR3 has 17 residues. Germline V lookup: CDR1 SGDLS, CDR2 YYNGEE.